This TCR beta chain was sequenced in a study of blood T cell repertoires in COVID-19. Study at large: PBMCs, B-cell-depleted T cells, or T cells provided the cDNA or gDNA that made up the material.

As processed by the authors: Researchers report that nucleated cell counts were estimated from reference gene primer amplification. Repertoires were generated with immunoSEQ multiplex PCR, while TCRdb's copy carries only in-frame clones and drops some. Clonal size and the V and J genes are those of that table, whereas D and trimming came from the DNA. Of some 45,000 clones listed, less than 95% are singletons. Unmatched junction bases numbered 5, after V lost 4 bases and J lost 6 bases. Germline-derived CDR1 and CDR2 are SEHNR and FQNEAQ (reference sequence). This CDR3 has 14 amino acids. This receptor was obtained from a man between 65 and 85 years old with active COVID-19. The sequenced sample consisted of peripheral blood. The gene calls are TRBV7-9 and TRBJ1-2; 10 bases align to TRBD1. CDR3 nucleotides: TGTGCCAGCAGCTCCCCCGGGACAGGGGATGGCTACACCTTC. The encoded protein is CASSSPGTGDGYTF.